This T cell receptor beta chain comes out of a study of T cell changes during pregnancy in multiple sclerosis. Repertoires were generated with immunoSEQ multiplex PCR, while TCRdb's copy carries only in-frame clones and drops some. The sample lists 15,000 to 25,000 clones; about nine tenths were seen once. Trimming shortened V by 5 bases and J by 5 bases, and 16 bases separated the two germline ends. CDR1 and CDR2 from the germline V gene are MNHEY and SMNVEV (reference sequence). The CDR3 has 15 amino acids. The input for sequencing was CD8+ T cells from peripheral blood mononuclear cells, taken in the third trimester of pregnancy. V and J are TRBV27 and TRBJ2-1, with D tentatively TRBD1 (6 bases). The TCR was taken from a female donor in good health, enrolled as a control in a pregnancy study. The CDR3 bases are TGTGCCAGCAGTCCAGGACAGAAACCCGACAATGAGCAGTTCTTC. Its translation is CASSPGQKPDNEQFF.